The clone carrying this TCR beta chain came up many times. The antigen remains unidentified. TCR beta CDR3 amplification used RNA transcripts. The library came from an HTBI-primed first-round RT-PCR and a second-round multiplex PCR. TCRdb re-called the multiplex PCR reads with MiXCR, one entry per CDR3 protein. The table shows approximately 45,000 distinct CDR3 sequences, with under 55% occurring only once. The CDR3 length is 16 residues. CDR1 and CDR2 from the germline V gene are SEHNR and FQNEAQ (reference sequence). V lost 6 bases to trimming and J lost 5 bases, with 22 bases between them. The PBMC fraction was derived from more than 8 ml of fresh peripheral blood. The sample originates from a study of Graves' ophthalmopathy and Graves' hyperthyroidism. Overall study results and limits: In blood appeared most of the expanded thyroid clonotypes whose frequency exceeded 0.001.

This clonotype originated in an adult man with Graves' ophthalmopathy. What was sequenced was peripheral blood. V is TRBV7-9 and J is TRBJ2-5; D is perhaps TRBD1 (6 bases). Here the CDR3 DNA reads TGTGCCAGCAGTTTATTCGTGGGGGCGGATGGGGAGACCCAGTACTTC. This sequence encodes CASSLFVGADGETQYF.